The present T cell receptor beta chain was sequenced within a study of shared clonotypes between healthy human individuals (dated by TCRdb to 2018 to 2020). About the investigation overall: The cohort comprised a couple of women and three men aged 18 to 49 years. Per donor, three plates each were used for CD4 naive and CD4 memory, two for CD8 naive, and one for CD8 memory. Blood TCR repertoires of roughly 5 healthy adults were deeply sequenced to estimate repertoire size and the extent of clonotype sharing between individuals. Libraries were prepared and TCR repertoires were sequenced by different laboratories using diverse techniques, in order to increase sequencing depth and limit assay-specific biases. Between about 0.9 and 10 billion PBMCs per donor were obtained by leukapheresis.

CDR1 and CDR2 (SGHAT, FQNNGV) derive from the germline V gene. The CDR3, cysteine through phenylalanine, is 12 amino acids long. The retained sequence is limited to the CDR3, 36 bases, with the frame set at the first base. The trim is 4 bases for V and 4 bases for J, with a gap of 8 bases between the germline ends. Using the deep immunoSEQ assay, TCR CDR3 regions were amplified from genomic DNA by multiplex PCR. For each cell subset, the extracted genomic DNA was distributed evenly across all wells of several immunoSEQ 96-well plates, and each plate served as one replicate. Each replicate PCR for sorted subsets received about 0.2 ug genomic DNA, equal to about 30,000 T cell genomes. Purified libraries were measured with a Qubit 3.0 fluorometer, size-checked on a Bioanalyzer 2100, and measured again with the KAPA Library Quantification kit. Each immunoSEQ 96-well plate was sequenced on its own single-read 150-cycle Illumina NextSeq 550 flow cell. The paper's processing steps were these. Because the immunoSEQ output included only junctional sequences and no quality scores, the filtering could not be the same as the filtering used for full-length reads. To assign V/J genes and CDR3, sequences were annotated using PyIR, a Python wrapper for IgBLAST v1.9, with IMGT germline references. Reads with weak V/J assignments (E-value above 1e-6), missing CDR3, stop codons, out-of-frame junctions, or ambiguous translated residues were removed. V3J clonotypes were defined by identical inferred V gene, J gene, and CDR3 amino acid sequence. To compute the percentage overlap between repertoires, the number of shared unique clonotypes was divided by the size of the smaller repertoire. Three approaches were used to assess repertoire richness: RTK rarefaction, the Chao1 estimator, and Recon v2.1 estimates of unobserved clonotypes. Generation probabilities were computed with OLGA for all TCRbeta clonotypes obtained by the gDNA method from several donors. The immuneACCESS repertoire file appears here via TCRdb, limited to in-frame rearrangements. These files lack a portion of the clones; in checked studies, under half of the deficit traces to unresolved V genes, and the cause of the others is not known. V and J calls plus clone size are reproduced from that table; the DNA served to infer D and trimming. Here the sample has over 400,000 clones; approximately 94% occur a single time. About 0.068% of the sample is in the top ten clones.

Results the study describes overall, beyond this receptor: Incomplete sequencing was indicated by rarefaction of sorted-subset datasets, despite the large sequencing depth. Sampling was limited to blood, and TCR repertoires in tissue likely differ from TCR repertoires in blood. Because the study included only a small number of donors, the genetic and exposure-history diversity represented was limited. Compared with non-shared clonotypes, clonotypes shared by all four sorted-subset donors had higher generation probabilities. Naive subsets generally had larger estimated clonotype richness than memory subsets. Pairwise subsampling indicated that sequencing depth was expected to affect the degree of clonotype sharing among donors. Around 5% of naive CD4, 3.5% of naive CD8, approximately 2.2% of memory CD4, and about 0.4% of memory CD8 clonotypes were shared across several donors.

The donors were healthy, HIV-negative adults with no recently reported acute infections or vaccinations. Every donor was a Caucasian adult residing in Nashville, Tennessee, USA. Magnetic negative selection was used to enrich CD4+ T cells, after which naive cells were positively selected on CD45RA and the negative fraction became the memory subset. Blood was collected by leukapheresis, and PBMCs were isolated by Ficoll-Histopaque density gradient centrifugation and then cryopreserved in liquid nitrogen vapor phase. Purity and quantity of every magnetically sorted T cell population were checked by analytical flow cytometry. Each sorted fraction had its genomic DNA isolated and then quantified by UV absorbance on a Nanodrop 2000c. Notes on this clone: Its recognized antigen is unknown. Qualities for individual bases were not recorded, and no much larger clone is one base off.

The receptor comes from a woman aged 25 to 39 in good health. The sequencing input was naive CD4+ T cells sorted from blood. In light of the paper, this sample's cell subset or site label describes: CD45RA+ positively selected. The chain is made from TRBV11-2 and TRBJ2-7; TRBD1 is perhaps the D gene, given 6 matching bases. The CDR3 loop reads CASSSQGYEQYF. The bases read TGTGCCAGCAGCTCACAGGGTTACGAGCAGTACTTC.